This T cell receptor beta chain was observed in a study of T-cell memory formation after mild COVID-19. Each CDR3 protein gets one entry after TCRdb re-called the 5' RACE reads with MiXCR. The sample lists some 330,000 distinct CDR3 sequences, 20% to 25% occurring once. The J segment lost 3 bases and the V segment lost 3 bases, leaving 5 bases of the junction unmatched. CDR1 and CDR2 from the germline V gene are SGHRS and YFSETQ. The CDR3 loop spans 14 amino acids. In this sample, this clonotype turned up a few times. The V and J genes are TRBV5-1 and TRBJ2-7, with 8 bases lining up with TRBD1. Sequencing was carried out using PBMCs or a T cell subset sorted from them (not recorded which). This TCR came from an adult woman who had mild COVID-19 (a few samples of this study predate the infection). Cell type and time point are not known. The CDR3 here is CASSWTGNVYEQYF. CDR3 bases: TGCGCCAGCAGCTGGACAGGGAATGTCTACGAGCAGTACTTC.